A single sample is the source of the 14 T cell receptor beta chains below, sequenced in a study of T-cell memory formation after mild COVID-19. TCRdb ran MiXCR on the 5' RACE reads and lists one entry per CDR3 protein. The sample has roughly 600,000 distinct CDR3 sequences; approximately 18% are singletons. The material sequenced was PBMCs or a T cell subset sorted from them (not recorded which). The source of these receptors is an adult woman who had mild COVID-19 (a few samples of this study predate the infection). Cell type and time point are not known.

A few counts support this clonotype. The rearrangement joins TRBV20-1 to TRBJ2-1; 10 bases are a match to TRBD2. Trimming cost V 6 bases and J 6 bases; bases outside gene matches: 8. Germline loops: CDR1 DFQATT, CDR2 SNEGSKA (reference sequence). The CDR3 covers 14 residues. The CDR3 loop reads CSARRLAGFNEQFF. In nucleotides, the CDR3 is TGCAGTGCGCGTCGACTAGCGGGTTTCAATGAGCAGTTCTTC.

CDR3 in amino acids: CASSPKWPGQIGHEQYF. The CDR3 bases are TGTGCCAGCAGCCCCAAGTGGCCCGGACAGATAGGGCACGAGCAGTACTTC. The chain couples TRBV14 to TRBJ2-7, with D maybe TRBD1 (6 bases). V dropped 4 bases and J dropped 5 bases, with 24 bases sitting between them. The V gene's germline CDR1 is SGHDN and CDR2 FVKESK. The CDR3 totals 17 residues.

This clonotype appeared many times. This rearrangement joins TRBV7-2 to TRBJ1-2; the D is unclear. The CDR3 has 12 amino acids. Germline loops: CDR1 SGHTA, CDR2 FQGNSA. V dropped 1 base and J dropped 7 bases, with 7 bases sitting between them. The DNA of the CDR3 is TGTGCCAGCAGCTTAGACTTTGGTGGCTACACCTTC. Its protein is CASSLDFGGYTF.

The genes are TRBV18 and TRBJ2-7; D uncertain. V was pared by 3 bases and J by 7 bases, with 13 bases between. CDR3 length equals 13 residues. The germline V gene has CDR1 KGHSH and CDR2 LQKENI. The CDR3 reads CASSPDLSAEQYF. The CDR3 DNA reads as TGTGCCAGCTCACCCGACCTCTCGGCGGAGCAGTACTTC.

The J gene is TRBJ1-2, the V gene TRBV30; a weak D match, TRBD1 (5 bases). Trimming cost V 4 bases and J 8 bases, with 14 bases left between them. The germline V gene has CDR1 GTSNPN and CDR2 SVGIG (reference sequence). This CDR3 region has 12 residues. CDR3: CAWMDGGKGYTF. The CDR3 coding sequence is TGTGCCTGGATGGACGGGGGAAAGGGCTACACCTTC.

The chain is built from TRBV20-1 and TRBJ1-2; D is undetermined. V was shortened by 6 bases and J by 7 bases, with 21 bases between the two germline ends. The CDR3 extends over 14 amino acids. Germline assignment: CDR1 DFQATT and CDR2 SNEGSKA (reference sequence). The CDR3 DNA reads as TGCAGTGCCCAGGACGGCAAAGGAACCTTTGGCTACACCTTC. Its translation is CSAQDGKGTFGYTF.

This clonotype was seen many times. CDR3 amino acids: CASSLWGLGTEAFF. CDR3 nucleotide sequence: TGCGCCAGCAGCTTGTGGGGCTTGGGCACTGAAGCTTTCTTT. J is TRBJ1-1 and V is TRBV5-1; D perhaps matches TRBD1 (5 bases). V lost 1 base and J 4 bases, leaving 11 bases between the germline ends. The germline V gene encodes CDR1 SGHRS and CDR2 YFSETQ. The CDR3 is 14 amino acids.

This clonotype appeared a few times. This rearrangement joins TRBV7-8 to TRBJ2-7; 8 bases agree with TRBD2. The germline CDR1 and CDR2 sequences are SGHVS and FQNEAQ. Trimming took 8 bases from V and 0 from J; bases not matched to a gene: 6. This CDR3 has 14 amino acids. CDR3: CASCSRGASYEQYF. In DNA form, the CDR3 reads TGTGCCAGCTGCTCGCGGGGGGCCTCCTACGAGCAGTACTTC.

This clonotype has only a few counts. In DNA, the CDR3 is TGTGCCAGCAGCCAAGATCTCGGGGGCACAGCGCCCTATGGCTACACCTTC. This translates into CASSQDLGGTAPYGYTF. This rearrangement joins TRBV4-2 to TRBJ1-2; possible D gene TRBD1, 6 bases. V was cut by 0 bases and J by 4 bases, with 18 bases left in between. The CDR3 runs to 17 residues. Germline V lookup: CDR1 LGHNA, CDR2 YNFKEQ.

A few counts support this clonotype. The chain carries TRBV24-1 and TRBJ2-3; 8 positions match TRBD2. This CDR3 region has 17 residues. Per germline, CDR1 KGHDR and CDR2 SFDVKD. J was trimmed by 3 bases and V by 2 bases; bases with no gene match: 9. The CDR3, as DNA: TGTGCCACCAGTGATTATTGGGTAGCGGGGAGTACAGATACGCAGTATTTT. Encoded protein: CATSDYWVAGSTDTQYF.

The rearrangement links TRBV5-4 to TRBJ2-2; 7 nucleotides agree with TRBD2. Trimming at V came to 4 bases and at J to 6 bases, leaving 9 bases not matched to a gene. This CDR3 has 15 residues. Germline loops: CDR1 SGHNT, CDR2 YYREEE (reference sequence). The chain's CDR3 is CASSGREAGSGELFF. The CDR3 bases are TGTGCCAGCAGCGGACGGGAGGCCGGGTCCGGGGAGCTGTTTTTT.

This clonotype was seen only a few times. J is TRBJ1-2 and V is TRBV5-1; D is ambiguous. The ends were cut back, 0 bases at V and 4 bases at J, with 10 bases in the middle. CDR1 and CDR2 (germline): SGHRS, YFSETQ. This CDR3 is built from 14 residues. The CDR3 protein is CASSLDVDFYGYTF. DNA for the CDR3: TGCGCCAGCAGCTTGGACGTGGACTTCTATGGCTACACCTTC.

V and J are TRBV4-3 and TRBJ1-4; maybe TRBD1 (5 bases). In germline, CDR1 is LGHNA, CDR2 YSLEER. V was shortened by 1 base and J by 8 bases, with 14 bases between the two germline ends. The CDR3 runs 15 residues. The CDR3 region is CASSQVGTGIEKLFF. CDR3 coding DNA: TGCGCCAGCAGCCAAGTCGGGACTGGTATCGAAAAACTGTTTTTT.

This clonotype was detected ten times or more. This rearrangement joins TRBV7-3 to TRBJ2-1; tentative D call: TRBD2 (5 bases). This CDR3 is 16 amino acids long. Trimming stripped 2 bases from V and 4 bases from J, with 15 bases between. From germline, CDR1 is SGHTA and CDR2 FQGTGA. The CDR3: CASSLSPARRYNEQFF. CDR3 sequence (DNA): TGTGCCAGCAGCTTATCCCCAGCCCGGAGGTACAATGAGCAGTTCTTC.